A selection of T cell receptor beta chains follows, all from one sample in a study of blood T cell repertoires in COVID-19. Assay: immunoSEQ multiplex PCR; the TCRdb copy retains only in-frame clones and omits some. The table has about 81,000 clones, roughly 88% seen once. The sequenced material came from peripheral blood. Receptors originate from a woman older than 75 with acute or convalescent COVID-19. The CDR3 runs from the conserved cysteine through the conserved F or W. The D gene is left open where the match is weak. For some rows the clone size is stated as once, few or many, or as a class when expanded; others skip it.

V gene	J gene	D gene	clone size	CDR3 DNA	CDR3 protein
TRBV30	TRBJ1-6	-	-	TGTGCCTGGAGGGGGGCAGGGCCACTAGGGATTTCACCCCTCCACTTT	CAWRGAGPLGISPLHF
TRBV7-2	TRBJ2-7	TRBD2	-	TGTGCCAGCAGCTCCCTAGCGGGGGGTTCCTACGAGCAGTACTTC	CASSSLAGGSYEQYF
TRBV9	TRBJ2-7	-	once	TGTGCCAGCAGCCCAGAAGACAGGTTCTCCTACGAGCAGTACTTC	CASSPEDRFSYEQYF
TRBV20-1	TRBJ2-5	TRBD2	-	TGCAGTGCTAGTGCCGGGGGGGCCGTAAAGACCCAGTACTTC	CSASAGGAVKTQYF
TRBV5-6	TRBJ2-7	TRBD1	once	TGTGCCAGCAGCTCCGGGGACAGACCGAAAGCCTACGAGCAGTACTTC	CASSSGDRPKAYEQYF
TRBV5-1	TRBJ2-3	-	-	TGCGCCAGCAGCGGGGGGACAGGCACAGATACGCAGTATTTT	CASSGGTGTDTQYF
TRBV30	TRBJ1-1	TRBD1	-	TGTGCCTGGAGTGTAGGGACAGGGAAAGTTGAAGCTTTCTTT	CAWSVGTGKVEAFF
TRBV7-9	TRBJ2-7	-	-	TGTGCCAGCAGCTTCGCGGTTGCGGAGCAGTACTTC	CASSFAVAEQYF
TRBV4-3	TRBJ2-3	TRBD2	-	TGCGCCAGCAGCCAAGATTTTGGAGCGGGGGGCCCAGATACGCAGTATTTT	CASSQDFGAGGPDTQYF
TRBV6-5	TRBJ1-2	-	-	TGTGCCAGCAAACTCCAGGGGACCTATGGCTACACCTTC	CASKLQGTYGYTF
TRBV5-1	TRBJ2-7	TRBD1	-	TGCGCCAGCAGCAGGGACAGGGGATACTACGAGCAGTACTTC	CASSRDRGYYEQYF
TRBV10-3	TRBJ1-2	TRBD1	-	TGTGCCGCGCGGACAGGGGGGAACTATGGCTACACCTTC	CAARTGGNYGYTF
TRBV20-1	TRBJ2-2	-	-	TGCAGTGCTAGTCCTTTCGGCGCGGAGGACGGGGAGCTGTTTTTT	CSASPFGAEDGELFF
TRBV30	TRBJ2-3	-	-	TGTGCCTGGACCAGGGCCACAGATACGCAGTATTTT	CAWTRATDTQYF
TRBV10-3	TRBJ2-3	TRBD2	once	TGTGCCATCAGTGAGCCAGGACTAGCGGGAGTTGATACGCAGTATTTT	CAISEPGLAGVDTQYF
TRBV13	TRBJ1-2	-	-	TGTGCCAGCAGCTTACTGGGGGGGATGATAGCTAACTATGGCTACACCTTC	CASSLLGGMIANYGYTF
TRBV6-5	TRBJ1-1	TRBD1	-	TGTGCCAGCACGCTTCACAGGGGCCCGAACACTGAAGCTTTCTTT	CASTLHRGPNTEAFF
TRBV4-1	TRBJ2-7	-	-	TGCGCCAGCAGCCAAGTTGGGTCCACGGGGGAGCAGTACTTC	CASSQVGSTGEQYF
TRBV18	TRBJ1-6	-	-	TGTGCCAGCTCACCAGCAAGCGGGGTCGGGAATTCACCCCTCCACTTT	CASSPASGVGNSPLHF
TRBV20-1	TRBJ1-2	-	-	TGCAGTGCTAGTGGGGGAGCAGGGGACCGTACCTTC	CSASGGAGDRTF
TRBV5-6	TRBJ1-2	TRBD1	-	TGTGCCAGCAGCTTGGGGACAGGGGGCGCAAGGGGGAATGGCTACACCTTC	CASSLGTGGARGNGYTF
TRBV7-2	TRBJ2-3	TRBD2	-	TGTGCCAGCAGTTTACGACTAGCGGGAGGGGGAGGGGATACGCAGTATTTT	CASSLRLAGGGGDTQYF
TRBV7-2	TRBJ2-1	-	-	TGTGCCAGCAGCCTCCCCCGGCGGGGTGTAGGAAATGAGCAGTTCTTC	CASSLPRRGVGNEQFF
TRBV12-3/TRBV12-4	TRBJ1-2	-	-	TGTGCCAGCAGTTTAGCGGACACGGGCTACACCTTC	CASSLADTGYTF
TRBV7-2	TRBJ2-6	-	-	TGTGCCAGCAGCTTAGCCCAAGGGGCCAACGTCCTGACTTTC	CASSLAQGANVLTF
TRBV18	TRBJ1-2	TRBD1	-	TGTGCCAGCTCACCACTAACAGGGGGCGCGGACTATGGCTACACCTTC	CASSPLTGGADYGYTF
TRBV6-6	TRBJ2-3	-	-	TGTGCCAGCAGTTACGGTGGTCAGGTTTTAAATACGCAGTATTTT	CASSYGGQVLNTQYF
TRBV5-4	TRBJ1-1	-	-	TGTGCCAGCAGCTTGGACTCGGGGGTCACTGAAGCTTTCTTT	CASSLDSGVTEAFF
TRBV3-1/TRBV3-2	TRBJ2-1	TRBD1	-	TGTGCCAGCAGTTACAGGGGGCGCGACAATGAGCAGTTCTTC	CASSYRGRDNEQFF
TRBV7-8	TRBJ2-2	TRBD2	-	TGTGCCAGCAGCTTAGCCCCGGGACTAGGGAACACCGGGGAGCTGTTTTTT	CASSLAPGLGNTGELFF
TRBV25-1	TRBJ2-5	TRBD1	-	TGTGCCAGCAGTGAACTGGACAGGGTGCGGGAGACCCAGTACTTC	CASSELDRVRETQYF
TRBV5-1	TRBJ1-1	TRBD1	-	TGCGCCAGCAGCTTGTTGCCGGGACAGACGAACACTGAAGCTTTCTTT	CASSLLPGQTNTEAFF
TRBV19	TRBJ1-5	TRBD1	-	TGTGCCAGTAACTACCGACAGGGTTATCAGCCCCAGCATTTT	CASNYRQGYQPQHF
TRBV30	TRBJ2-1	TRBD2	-	TGTGCCTGGAGTGTTGCGGCTAGCGGGACCTACAATGAGCAGTTCTTC	CAWSVAASGTYNEQFF
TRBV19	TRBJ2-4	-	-	TGTGCCAGTAGTATTTTAGGGGGTAGGGGAAACATTCAGTACTTC	CASSILGGRGNIQYF
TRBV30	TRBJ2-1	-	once	TGTGCCTGGAGTGGGGTGGGCCAGACGAGCAAGTTCTTC	CAWSGVGQTSKFF
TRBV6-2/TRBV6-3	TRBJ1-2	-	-	TGTGCCAGCAGTCTCCGGGGAAAAGCTGGCTACACCTTC	CASSLRGKAGYTF
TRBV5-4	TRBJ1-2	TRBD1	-	TGTGCCAGCAGCGTGGACAGGGCTCAGAACTATGGCTACACCTTC	CASSVDRAQNYGYTF
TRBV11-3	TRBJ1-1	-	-	TGTGCCAGCAGCTTAGTGTCGGGGAGTGGGGCTTTCTTT	CASSLVSGSGAFF
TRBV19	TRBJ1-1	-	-	TGTGCCAGTACTTCACACAACACTGAAGCTTTCTTT	CASTSHNTEAFF
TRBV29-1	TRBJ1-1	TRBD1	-	TGCAGCGCTGCCCCCAGGGGGCGCGAAGCTGAAGCTTTCTTT	CSAAPRGREAEAFF
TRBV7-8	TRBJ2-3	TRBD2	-	TGTGCCAGCAGCCCCCCCTTGCGGGAGGCCCTAGATACGCAGTATTTT	CASSPPLREALDTQYF
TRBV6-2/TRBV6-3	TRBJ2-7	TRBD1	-	TGTGCCAGCAGTTATCCCGGACAGGGGGCCTACGAGCAGTACTTC	CASSYPGQGAYEQYF
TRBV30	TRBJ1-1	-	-	TGTGCCTGGAGACAGGGCACTGAAGCTTTCTTT	CAWRQGTEAFF
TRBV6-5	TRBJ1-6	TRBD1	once	TGTGCCAGCACCATGGACAGGGCAGATTCACCCCTCCACTTT	CASTMDRADSPLHF
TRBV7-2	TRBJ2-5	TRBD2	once	TGTGCCAGCAGCCCCGGACTAGCGGCAGAGACCCAGTACTTC	CASSPGLAAETQYF
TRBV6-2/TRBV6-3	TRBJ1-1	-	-	TGTGCCAGCAGTTACTGGGCGGGGAACACTGAAGCTTTCTTT	CASSYWAGNTEAFF
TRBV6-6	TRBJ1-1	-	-	TGTGCCAGCAGGCAACAGTCAATGAACACTGAAGCTTTCTTT	CASRQQSMNTEAFF
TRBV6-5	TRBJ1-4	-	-	TGTGCCATTCCGCAGGGTTCCTCCGAAAAACTGTTTTTT	CAIPQGSSEKLFF